This T cell receptor beta chain was documented in a study of identical twins. Healthy Caucasians made up all donors. MiXCR, applied by TCRdb to the 5' RACE reads, yields one record per CDR3 protein. The sample includes around 490,000 distinct CDR3 sequences, 13% to 15% of them seen just once. The CDR3 is 12 amino acids. Trimming stripped 7 bases from V and 5 bases from J, with 12 bases between. Germline lookup yields CDR1 MNHNS and CDR2 SASEGT. Another study also made use of these data, one on yellow fever vaccine responses in identical twins.

Material for sequencing was CD4+ T cells sorted from blood. The chain joins TRBV6-1 to TRBJ2-7; D is possibly TRBD1 (6 bases). The clonotype originates from a woman younger than 30 in good health. DNA of the CDR3: TGTGCCAGCACCGTCAGGGGCCACGAGCAGTACTTC. Translated: CASTVRGHEQYF.